This T cell receptor beta chain was identified in a study of CD8+CD57+ T cells in acquired aplastic anemia. Overall study context: Sorted CD4+ and CD8+ cells yielded around 3.3 ug of DNA on average.

Whoever was chosen for sequencing had shown CD8+CD57+ cell expansion by flow cytometry. Among the patients, none had received any therapy at the time of blood sampling. Regarding this clonotype: Its target is unknown.

The CDR3 is made up of 16 amino acids. V was clipped by 1 base and J by 4 bases; unmatched bases: 7. From germline, CDR1 is SGHRS and CDR2 YFSETQ. Researchers used genomic DNA as the template to profile TCR beta VDJ and CDR3. One entry per CDR3 protein, called by TCRdb with MiXCR from the reads. The sample yields some 170,000 distinct CDR3 sequences, over 55% seen once. Broader study findings: Patients showed no significant difference from controls in CD8+ Simpson's diversity. Both patients and controls carried the same twenty-nine CD8+ CDR3 sequences.

The receptor was isolated from a human donor with aplastic anemia. The sequencing sample was made of sorted CD4+, CD8+, or CD8+CD57+ T cells (not recorded which) from PBMCs. J is TRBJ2-1 and V is TRBV5-1; the match to TRBD2 covers 8 bases. Written as DNA, the CDR3 is TGCGCCAGCAGCTTGTTACAGCGGGGGTCTTACAATGAGCAGTTCTTC. As protein: CASSLLQRGSYNEQFF.